This TCR beta chain was identified during a study of Graves' ophthalmopathy and Graves' hyperthyroidism. Exclusion covered patients with other autoimmune diseases or uncontrolled infections (as well as pregnancy or lactation). Sampling more than 9 ml of fresh peripheral blood provided the PBMCs. Amplification targeted the TCR beta CDR3 regions, with RNA transcripts as the source material. In the first round, RT-PCR was carried out with HTBI primers, and a multiplex PCR formed the second round. TCRdb recomputed calls from the multiplex PCR reads with MiXCR, one row per CDR3 protein. The sample has 450,000 or so distinct CDR3 sequences, about an eighth seen once. As for this clonotype: Its antigen is not identified.

This CDR3 is 13 amino acids long. V lost 3 bases and J 6 bases, leaving 9 bases between the germline ends. CDR1 and CDR2 from the germline V gene are MNHNS and SASEGT. The study, taken as a whole, reports: Predictions made by the model for ophthalmopathy progression reached 65% to 71% sensitivity and almost 75% specificity. Separation of ophthalmopathy from stable hyperthyroidism was achieved by a 13-signature model, at about 90% sensitivity and under 82% specificity.

Sequenced material: blood. V gene TRBV6-1 combines with J gene TRBJ1-5; D remains unclear. This TCR came from a woman in her 30s with Graves' ophthalmopathy. The CDR3 protein is CASSDWGTQPQHF. CDR3 coding DNA: TGTGCCAGCAGTGATTGGGGTACTCAGCCCCAGCATTTT.